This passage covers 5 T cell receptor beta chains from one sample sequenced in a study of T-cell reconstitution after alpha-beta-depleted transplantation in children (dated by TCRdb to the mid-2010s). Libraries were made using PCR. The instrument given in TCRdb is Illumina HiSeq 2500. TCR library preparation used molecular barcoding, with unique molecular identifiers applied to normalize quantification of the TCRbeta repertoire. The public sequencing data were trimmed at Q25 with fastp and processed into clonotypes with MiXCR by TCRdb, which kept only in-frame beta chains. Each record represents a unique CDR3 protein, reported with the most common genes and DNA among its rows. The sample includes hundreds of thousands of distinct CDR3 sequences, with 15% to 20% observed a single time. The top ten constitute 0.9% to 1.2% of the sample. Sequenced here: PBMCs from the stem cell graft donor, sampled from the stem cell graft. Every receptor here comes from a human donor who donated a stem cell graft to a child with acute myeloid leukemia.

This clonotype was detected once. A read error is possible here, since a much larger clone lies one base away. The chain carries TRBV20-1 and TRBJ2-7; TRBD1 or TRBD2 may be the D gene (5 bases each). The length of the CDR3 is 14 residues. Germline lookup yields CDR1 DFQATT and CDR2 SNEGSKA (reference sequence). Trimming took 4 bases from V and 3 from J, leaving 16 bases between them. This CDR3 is CSATRDLDGYEQYF. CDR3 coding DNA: TGCAGTGCTACCCGGGACCTTGATGGCTACGAGCAGTACTTC.

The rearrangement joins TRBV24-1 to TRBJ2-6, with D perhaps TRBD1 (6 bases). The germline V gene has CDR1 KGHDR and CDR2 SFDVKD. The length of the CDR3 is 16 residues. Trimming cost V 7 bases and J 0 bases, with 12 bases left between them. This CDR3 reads CATRGDTGSGANVLTF. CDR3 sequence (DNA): TGTGCCACCAGGGGGGACACTGGCTCTGGGGCCAACGTCCTGACTTTC.

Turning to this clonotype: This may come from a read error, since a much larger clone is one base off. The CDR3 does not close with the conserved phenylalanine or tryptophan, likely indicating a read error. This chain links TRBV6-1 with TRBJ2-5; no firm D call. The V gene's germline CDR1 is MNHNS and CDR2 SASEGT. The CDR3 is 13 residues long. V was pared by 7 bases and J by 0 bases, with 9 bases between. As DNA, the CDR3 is TGTGCCAGCAAGGGCGGAAACCAAGAGACCCAGTACCTC. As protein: CASKGGNQETQYL.

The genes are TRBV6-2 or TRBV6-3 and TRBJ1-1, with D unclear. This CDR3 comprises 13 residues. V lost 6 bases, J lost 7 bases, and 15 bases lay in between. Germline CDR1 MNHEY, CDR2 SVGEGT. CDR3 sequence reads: CASRDRVPIEAFF. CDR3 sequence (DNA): TGTGCCAGCAGAGACCGGGTACCTATTGAAGCTTTCTTT.

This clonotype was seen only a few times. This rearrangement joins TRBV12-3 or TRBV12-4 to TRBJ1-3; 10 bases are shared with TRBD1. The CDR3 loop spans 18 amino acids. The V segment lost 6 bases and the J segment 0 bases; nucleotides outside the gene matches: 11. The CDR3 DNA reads TGTGCCAGCAGATCCGGGACAGGGGCCTTCTCCTCTGGAAACACCATATATTTT. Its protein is CASRSGTGAFSSGNTIYF.